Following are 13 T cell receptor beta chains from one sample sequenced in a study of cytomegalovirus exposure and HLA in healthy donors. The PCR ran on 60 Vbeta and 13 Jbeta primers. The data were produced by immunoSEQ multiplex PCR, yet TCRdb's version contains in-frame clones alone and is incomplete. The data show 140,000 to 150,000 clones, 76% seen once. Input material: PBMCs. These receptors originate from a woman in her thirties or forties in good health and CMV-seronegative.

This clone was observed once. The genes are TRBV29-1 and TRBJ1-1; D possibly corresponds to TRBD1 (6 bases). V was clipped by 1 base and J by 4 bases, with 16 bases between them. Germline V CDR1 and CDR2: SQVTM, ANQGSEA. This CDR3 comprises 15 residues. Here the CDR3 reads CSVEGPGVPSTEAFF. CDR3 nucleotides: TGCAGCGTTGAAGGCCCAGGGGTGCCCTCCACTGAAGCTTTCTTT.

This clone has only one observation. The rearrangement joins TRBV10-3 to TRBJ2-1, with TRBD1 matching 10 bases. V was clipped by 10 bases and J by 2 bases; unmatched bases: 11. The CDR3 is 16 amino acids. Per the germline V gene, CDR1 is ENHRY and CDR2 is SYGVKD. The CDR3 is CATSNTGTGAYNEQFF. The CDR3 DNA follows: TGTGCCACTTCTAATACCGGGACAGGGGCCTACAATGAGCAGTTCTTC.

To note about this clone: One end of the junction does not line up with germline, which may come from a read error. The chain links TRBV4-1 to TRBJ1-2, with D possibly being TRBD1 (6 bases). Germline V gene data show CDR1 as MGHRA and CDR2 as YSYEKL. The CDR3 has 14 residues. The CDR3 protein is CAGSPGQFDYGYTF. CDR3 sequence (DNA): TGCGCCGGCAGCCCCGGACAGTTCGACTATGGCTACACCTTC.

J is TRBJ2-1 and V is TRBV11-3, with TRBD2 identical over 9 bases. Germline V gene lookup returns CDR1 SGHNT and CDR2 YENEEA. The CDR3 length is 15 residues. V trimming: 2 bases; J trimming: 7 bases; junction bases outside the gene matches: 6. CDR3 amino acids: CASSLRSSGANEQFF. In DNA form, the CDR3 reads TGTGCCAGCAGCTTACGATCTAGCGGGGCAAATGAGCAGTTCTTC. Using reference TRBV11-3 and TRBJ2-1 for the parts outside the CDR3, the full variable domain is EAGVVQSPRYKIIEKKQPVAFWCNPISGHNTLYWYLQNLGQGPELLIRYENEEAVDDSQLPKDRFSAERLKGVDSTLKIQPAELGDSAVYLCASSLRSSGANEQFFGPGTRLTVL.

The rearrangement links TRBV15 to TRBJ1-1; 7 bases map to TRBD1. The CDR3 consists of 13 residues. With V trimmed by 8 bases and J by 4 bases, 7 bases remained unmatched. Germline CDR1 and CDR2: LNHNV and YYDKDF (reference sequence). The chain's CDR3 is CATSDRLGTEAFF. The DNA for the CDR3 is TGTGCCACCTCGGACAGGTTGGGCACTGAAGCTTTCTTT.

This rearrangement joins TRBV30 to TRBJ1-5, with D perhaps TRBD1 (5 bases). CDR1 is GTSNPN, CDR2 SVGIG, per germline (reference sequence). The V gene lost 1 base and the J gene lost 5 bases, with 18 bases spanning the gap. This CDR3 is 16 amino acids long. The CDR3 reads CAWSAAGAERDQPQHF. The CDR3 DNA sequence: TGTGCCTGGAGTGCTGCTGGGGCGGAAAGGGATCAGCCCCAGCATTTT.

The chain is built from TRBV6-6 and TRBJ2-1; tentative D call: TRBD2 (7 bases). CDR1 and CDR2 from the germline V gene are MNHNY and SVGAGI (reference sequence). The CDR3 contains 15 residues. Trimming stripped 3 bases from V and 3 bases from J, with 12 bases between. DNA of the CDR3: TGTGCCAGCAGTTATCGGGGGGCGGACTACAATGAGCAGTTCTTC. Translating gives CASSYRGADYNEQFF.

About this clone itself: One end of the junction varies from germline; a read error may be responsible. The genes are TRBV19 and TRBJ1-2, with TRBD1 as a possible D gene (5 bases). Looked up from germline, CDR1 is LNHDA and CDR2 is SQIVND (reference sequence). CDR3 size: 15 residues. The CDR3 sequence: CASQKRGAQSFPADF. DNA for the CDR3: TGTGCCAGCCAAAAAAGGGGTGCACAGAGCTTCCCTGCCGATTTC.

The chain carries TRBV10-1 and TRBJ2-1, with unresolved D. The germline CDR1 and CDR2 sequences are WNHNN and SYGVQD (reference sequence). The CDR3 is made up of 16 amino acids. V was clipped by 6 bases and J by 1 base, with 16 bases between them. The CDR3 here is CASSGDPSGSYNEQFF. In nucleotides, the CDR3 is TGCGCCAGCAGCGGTGACCCCTCGGGTTCCTACAATGAGCAGTTCTTC.

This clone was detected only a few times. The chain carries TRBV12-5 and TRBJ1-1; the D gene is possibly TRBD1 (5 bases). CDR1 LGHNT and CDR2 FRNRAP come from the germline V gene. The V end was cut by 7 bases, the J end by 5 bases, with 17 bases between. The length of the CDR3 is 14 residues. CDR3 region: CASAGEPPRTEAFF. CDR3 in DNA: TGTGCTAGTGCGGGGGAACCGCCGAGGACTGAAGCTTTCTTT. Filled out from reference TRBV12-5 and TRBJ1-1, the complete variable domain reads DARVTQTPRHKVTEMGQEVTMRCQPILGHNTVFWYRQTMMQGLELLAYFRNRAPLDDSGMPKDRFSAEMPDATLATLKIQPSEPRDSAVYFCASAGEPPRTEAFFGQGTRLTVV.

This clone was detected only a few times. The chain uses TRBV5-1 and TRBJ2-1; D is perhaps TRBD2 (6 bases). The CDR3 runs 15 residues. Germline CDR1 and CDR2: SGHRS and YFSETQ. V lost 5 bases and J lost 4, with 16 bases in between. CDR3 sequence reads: CASRQGSGGYNEQFF. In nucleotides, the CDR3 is TGCGCCAGCAGACAAGGGAGCGGAGGGTACAATGAGCAGTTCTTC.

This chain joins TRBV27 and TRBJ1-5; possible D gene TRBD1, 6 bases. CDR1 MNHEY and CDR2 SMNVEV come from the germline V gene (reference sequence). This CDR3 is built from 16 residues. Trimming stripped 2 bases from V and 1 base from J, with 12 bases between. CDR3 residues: CASSLDRTLSNQPQHF. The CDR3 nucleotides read TGTGCCAGCAGTTTAGACAGGACCTTAAGCAATCAGCCCCAGCATTTT.

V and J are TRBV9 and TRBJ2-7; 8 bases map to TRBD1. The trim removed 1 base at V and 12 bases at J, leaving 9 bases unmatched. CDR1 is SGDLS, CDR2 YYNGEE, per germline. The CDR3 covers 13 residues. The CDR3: CASSVTGQGAGYF. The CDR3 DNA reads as TGTGCCAGCAGCGTAACTGGCCAGGGGGCGGGGTACTTC.